This is a list of T cell receptor beta chains from one sample in a study of blood T cell repertoires in COVID-19. Sequencing used immunoSEQ multiplex PCR; TCRdb keeps in-frame clones, though not all of them. The repertoire holds 100,000 to 150,000 clones, with approximately 82% as singletons. The sample comprised peripheral blood. The receptors come from a man aged 35 to 55 with active or convalescent COVID-19. Both conserved end residues are trimmed from each CDR3.

v_gene: TRBV4-2; j_gene: TRBJ1-1; CDR3aa: ASSGGALPAF
v_gene: TRBV6-5; j_gene: TRBJ1-3; CDR3aa: ASSYDPGLNTIY
v_gene: TRBV14; j_gene: TRBJ2-6; CDR3aa: ASDRGSVGANVLT
v_gene: TRBV5-5; j_gene: TRBJ1-5; CDR3aa: ASSLDHSSNQPQH
v_gene: TRBV14; j_gene: TRBJ2-3; CDR3aa: ASSVLAGGPEDTQY
v_gene: TRBV5-5; j_gene: TRBJ1-5; CDR3aa: ASSLEGVQPQH
v_gene: TRBV7-2; j_gene: TRBJ1-4; CDR3aa: ASSLMGIDGEKLF
v_gene: TRBV11-2; j_gene: TRBJ2-2; CDR3aa: ASSPRAGASNTGELF
v_gene: TRBV7-9; j_gene: TRBJ2-7; CDR3aa: ASSLGQVKGEQY
v_gene: TRBV3-1/TRBV3-2; j_gene: TRBJ2-7; CDR3aa: ASSQRPSGGPGQY
v_gene: TRBV12-1; j_gene: TRBJ2-1; CDR3aa: ASSYSTGPFNEQF
v_gene: TRBV11-3; j_gene: TRBJ2-2; CDR3aa: ASSYRGNTGELF
v_gene: TRBV24-1; j_gene: TRBJ2-3; CDR3aa: ATSDAGTDTQY
v_gene: TRBV19; j_gene: TRBJ1-5; CDR3aa: ASSPPGTGAGAGNQPQH
v_gene: TRBV5-4; j_gene: TRBJ2-2; CDR3aa: ASRPGQGADTGELF
v_gene: TRBV9; j_gene: TRBJ1-3; CDR3aa: ASSQTDRALSGNTIY
v_gene: TRBV12-3/TRBV12-4; j_gene: TRBJ1-5; CDR3aa: ASSQGSSQPQH
v_gene: TRBV7-2; j_gene: TRBJ2-7; CDR3aa: ASSPPMSEQY
v_gene: TRBV9; j_gene: TRBJ2-5; CDR3aa: ASSSNKGGETQY
v_gene: TRBV27; j_gene: TRBJ2-7; CDR3aa: ASSAPGQGARGQY
v_gene: TRBV6-5; j_gene: TRBJ2-7; CDR3aa: ASSLTSVGEQY
v_gene: TRBV10-2; j_gene: TRBJ2-7; CDR3aa: ASAGGGSPYEQY
v_gene: TRBV5-6; j_gene: TRBJ2-5; CDR3aa: ASSPPRGLKETQY
v_gene: TRBV27; j_gene: TRBJ2-7; CDR3aa: ASSLKAGGFYEQY
v_gene: TRBV25-1; j_gene: TRBJ1-3; CDR3aa: ASSDPRQSLGNTIY
v_gene: TRBV27; j_gene: TRBJ1-3; CDR3aa: ASSANAAGNTIY
v_gene: TRBV4-3; j_gene: TRBJ1-3; CDR3aa: ASSQGRGPGNTIY
v_gene: TRBV6-1; j_gene: TRBJ2-3; CDR3aa: ASSEGTVDTQY
v_gene: TRBV30; j_gene: TRBJ1-5; CDR3aa: ACASGSNQPQH
v_gene: TRBV5-8; j_gene: TRBJ1-3; CDR3aa: ASSLRFRNTIY
v_gene: TRBV7-9; j_gene: TRBJ2-1; CDR3aa: ASSYQDRAVNEQF
v_gene: TRBV12-3/TRBV12-4; j_gene: TRBJ1-6; CDR3aa: ASSLTGQGPLH
v_gene: TRBV19; j_gene: TRBJ1-2; CDR3aa: ASSITLADGYT
v_gene: TRBV28; j_gene: TRBJ1-2; CDR3aa: ASSFRVPRYT
v_gene: TRBV2; j_gene: TRBJ1-3; CDR3aa: ASSETGAAGNTIY
v_gene: TRBV7-9; j_gene: TRBJ1-2; CDR3aa: ASSRSYDRSNYGYT
v_gene: TRBV12-2; j_gene: TRBJ2-7; CDR3aa: ASRLDYGAGVEQY